The 13 T cell receptor beta chains listed next were all sequenced from one sample in a study of blood T cells in healthy people across ages (dated by TCRdb to 2014 to 2015). Library construction relied on 5' RACE. Reads for this sample came from an Illumina HiSeq 2500. A second PCR of roughly 7 to 11 cycles was performed with a sample-barcoded 5' primer and a J-beta primer mix. TCRdb's own reprocessing of the public reads used fastp at Q25 and MiXCR and kept productive beta chains. All rows with the same CDR3 protein become a single entry with the most common DNA and genes. The sample profile shows around 400,000 distinct CDR3 sequences; 52% of them were found once. Under 65% of the sample is in the top ten clones. Sequencing input: blood. The receptors stem from a man aged 60 to 75 in good health.

This clonotype was seen many times. The genes are TRBV20-1 and TRBJ2-7; TRBD2 matches 11 bases. CDR1 is DFQATT and CDR2 is SNEGSKA in the germline V gene (reference sequence). The CDR3 is 13 amino acids. Losses at the gene ends were 6 bases for V and 6 bases for J; bases not matched to a gene: 7. In nucleotides, the CDR3 is TGCAGTGCGCCACTAGCGGGAGTTGGCGAGCAGTACTTC. Protein sequence: CSAPLAGVGEQYF.

The genes are TRBV27 and TRBJ2-3; TRBD2 matches 12 bases. Germline V gene lookup returns CDR1 MNHEY and CDR2 SMNVEV (reference sequence). The CDR3 extends over 16 amino acids. Losses at the gene ends were 6 bases for V and 2 bases for J; bases not matched to a gene: 6. CDR3 nucleotide sequence: TGTGCCAGCAGGACTAGCGGGGGCCTAAACACAGATACGCAGTATTTT. Translated, it gives CASRTSGGLNTDTQYF.

This clonotype was found once. The chain couples TRBV20-1 to TRBJ2-1, with TRBD2 identical over 8 bases. Germline V gene lookup returns CDR1 DFQATT and CDR2 SNEGSKA (reference sequence). This CDR3 region has 14 residues. Trimming removed 0 bases from V and 3 bases from J; junction bases left unmatched: 1. The CDR3 region is CSARDAGGYNEQFF. CDR3 nucleotides: TGCAGTGCTAGAGATGCGGGAGGCTACAATGAGCAGTTCTTC.

The chain combines TRBV7-8 with TRBJ2-2, with a tentative D call TRBD2 (6 bases). CDR3 size: 16 residues. V lost 1 base to trimming and J lost 5 bases, with 14 bases between them. The germline V gene encodes CDR1 SGHVS and CDR2 FQNEAQ. CDR3 nucleotides: TGTGCCAGCAGCTTAGAGTTCCTAGCGTTAACCGGGGAGCTGTTTTTT. As protein: CASSLEFLALTGELFF.

The gene calls are TRBV5-8 and TRBJ2-1; weak D call: TRBD1 (7 bases). With 4 bases removed from V and 8 bases from J, the gap between germline ends came to 19 bases. Germline assignment: CDR1 SGHTS and CDR2 YDEGEE. This CDR3 contains 15 residues. This CDR3 is CASSPTGRYKDEQFF. In DNA form, the CDR3 reads TGTGCCAGCAGCCCGACAGGGAGGTACAAAGATGAGCAGTTCTTC.

V is TRBV4-3 and J is TRBJ2-1, with 9 positions matching TRBD1. The CDR3 runs to 14 residues. J lost 6 bases, V lost 2 bases, and 2 bases had no gene match. The germline V gene encodes CDR1 LGHNA and CDR2 YSLEER. The chain's CDR3 is CASSQRTGANEQFF. In nucleotides, the CDR3 is TGCGCCAGCAGCCAACGGACAGGGGCCAATGAGCAGTTCTTC.

This clonotype was seen once. The CDR3 nucleotides read TGTGCCAGCAGCCCGACAGGGTTGTTGGGCGAGCAGTACTTC. Translation: CASSPTGLLGEQYF. The chain employs TRBV12-3 or TRBV12-4 and TRBJ2-4; 7 nucleotides line up with TRBD1. The DNA end is more similar to TRBJ2-7, so the J call may be wrong. CDR3 length: 14 amino acids.

The CDR3 protein is CATRPLGNSPLHF. The CDR3 DNA follows: TGTGCCACCCGGCCTTTGGGGAATTCACCCCTCCACTTT. The rearrangement links TRBV27 to TRBJ1-6; D unclear. Germline V gene sequence: CDR1 MNHEY, CDR2 SMNVEV (reference sequence). V was shortened by 10 bases and J by 7 bases, with 14 bases between the two germline ends. This CDR3 has 13 residues.

This clonotype occurred a few times. The chain joins TRBV12-3 or TRBV12-4 to TRBJ2-1; D not resolved. The ends were cut back, 6 bases at V and 9 bases at J, with 12 bases in the middle. The CDR3 spans 12 residues. CDR3 amino acids: CASSLRRAEQFF. The DNA of the CDR3 is TGTGCCAGCAGCCTCCGGAGAGCTGAGCAGTTCTTC.

V usage is TRBV2 and J usage is TRBJ2-1; TRBD2 matches at 13 bases. The CDR3 sequence is 14 residues long. The germline CDR1 and CDR2 sequences are SNHLY and FYNNEI. V was pared by 10 bases and J by 7 bases, with 7 bases of the junction left unmatched. CDR3 nucleotides: TGTGCCACCTCTCAACTAGCGGGAGGGAATGAGCAGTTCTTC. Its protein product is CATSQLAGGNEQFF.

The chain joins TRBV21-1 to TRBJ1-1. TRBV21-1 is an annotated pseudogene. The CDR3 covers 15 residues. The DNA of the CDR3 is TGTGCCAGCAGCAAAGGAAGGCACTTAATCACTGAAGCTTTCTTT. Translated, it gives CASSKGRHLITEAFF.

The chain uses TRBV20-1 and TRBJ2-1; D is unclear. Germline V gives CDR1 DFQATT, CDR2 SNEGSKA (reference sequence). Trimming pared 6 bases from V and 5 bases from J, leaving 17 bases between. The CDR3 spans 14 residues. The chain's CDR3 is CSAGPKAYHNEQFF. CDR3 DNA sequence: TGCAGTGCCGGCCCTAAGGCCTACCACAATGAGCAGTTCTTC.

Concerning this clonotype: A much larger clone is a single base away; this may be a read error. This sequence joins TRBV4-3 and TRBJ2-5; either TRBD1 or TRBD2 may fit D (5 bases each). The CDR3 contains 15 residues. Germline CDR1 and CDR2: LGHNA and YSLEER. V was pared by 2 bases and J by 5 bases, with 15 bases between. CDR3 sequence reads: CASSQLGERGETQYF. For the CDR3, the DNA is TGCGCCAGCAGCCAATTAGGGGAGAGAGGGGAGACCCAGTACTTC.